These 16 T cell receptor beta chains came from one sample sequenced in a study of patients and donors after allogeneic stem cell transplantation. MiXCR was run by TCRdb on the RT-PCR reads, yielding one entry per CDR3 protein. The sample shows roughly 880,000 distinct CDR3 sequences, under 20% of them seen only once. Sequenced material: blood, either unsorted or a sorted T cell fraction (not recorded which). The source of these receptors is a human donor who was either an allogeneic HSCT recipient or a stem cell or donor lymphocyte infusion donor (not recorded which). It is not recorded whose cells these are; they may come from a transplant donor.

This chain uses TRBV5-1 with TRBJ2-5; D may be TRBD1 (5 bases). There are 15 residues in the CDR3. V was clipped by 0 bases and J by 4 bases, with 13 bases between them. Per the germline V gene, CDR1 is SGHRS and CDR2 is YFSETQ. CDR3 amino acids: CASSLGGSLGETQYF. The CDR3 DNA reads TGCGCCAGCAGCTTGGGGGGCTCCCTTGGAGAGACCCAGTACTTC.

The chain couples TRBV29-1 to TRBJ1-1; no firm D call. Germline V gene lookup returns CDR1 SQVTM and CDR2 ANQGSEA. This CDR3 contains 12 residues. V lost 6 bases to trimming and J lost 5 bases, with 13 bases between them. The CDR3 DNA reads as TGCAGCGTCGGTCTATTGGAGACTGAAGCTTTCTTT. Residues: CSVGLLETEAFF.

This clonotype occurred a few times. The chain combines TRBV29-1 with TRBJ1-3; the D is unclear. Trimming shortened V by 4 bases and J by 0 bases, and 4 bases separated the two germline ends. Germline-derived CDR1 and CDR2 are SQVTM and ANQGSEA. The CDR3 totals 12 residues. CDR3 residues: CSVGHSGNTIYF. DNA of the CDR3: TGCAGCGTTGGACACTCTGGAAACACCATATATTTT.

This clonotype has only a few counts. CDR3 sequence (DNA): TGCGCCAGCAGCCTTCCCGGCTCACTTGGCAACACTGAAGCTTTCTTT. Translation gives CASSLPGSLGNTEAFF. The chain combines TRBV4-1 with TRBJ1-1, with no clear D. This CDR3 is built from 16 residues. V lost 4 bases and J lost 2, with 17 bases in between. CDR1 and CDR2 from the germline V gene are MGHRA and YSYEKL.

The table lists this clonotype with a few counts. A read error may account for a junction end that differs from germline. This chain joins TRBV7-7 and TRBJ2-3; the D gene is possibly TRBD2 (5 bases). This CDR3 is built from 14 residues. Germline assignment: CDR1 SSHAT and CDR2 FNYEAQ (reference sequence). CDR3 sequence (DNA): TGTGCTAGCAGCCGGACTGGTTACACAGATACGCAGTATTTT. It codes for CASSRTGYTDTQYF.

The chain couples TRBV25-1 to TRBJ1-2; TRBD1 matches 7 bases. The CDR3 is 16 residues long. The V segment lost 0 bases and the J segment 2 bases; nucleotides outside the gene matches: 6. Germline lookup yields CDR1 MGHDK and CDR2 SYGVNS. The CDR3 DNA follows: TGTGCCAGCAGTGAATACTTGAGCAGGGGGAACTATGGCTACACCTTC. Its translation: CASSEYLSRGNYGYTF.

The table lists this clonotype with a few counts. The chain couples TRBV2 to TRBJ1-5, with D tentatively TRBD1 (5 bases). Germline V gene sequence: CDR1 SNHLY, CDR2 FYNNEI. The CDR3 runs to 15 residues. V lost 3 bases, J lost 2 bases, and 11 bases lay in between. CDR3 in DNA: TGTGCCAGCAGTGAGGCAGGGTTGGGCAATCAGCCCCAGCATTTT. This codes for CASSEAGLGNQPQHF. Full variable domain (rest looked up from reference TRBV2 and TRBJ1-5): EPEVTQTPSHQVTQMGQEVILRCVPISNHLYFYWYRQILGQKVEFLVSFYNNEISEKSEIFDDQFSVERPDGSNFTLKIRSTKLEDSAMYFCASSEAGLGNQPQHFGDGTRLSIL.

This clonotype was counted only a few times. The CDR3 DNA reads as TGTGCCAGCAGTTCTGGGCTAGCAGCCGAGACCCAGTACTTC. The encoded protein is CASSSGLAAETQYF. The chain employs TRBV27 and TRBJ2-5; TRBD2 is a possible D gene (5 bases). Germline lookup yields CDR1 MNHEY and CDR2 SMNVEV (reference sequence). V lost 4 bases, J lost 5 bases, and 14 bases lay in between. CDR3 length: 14 residues.

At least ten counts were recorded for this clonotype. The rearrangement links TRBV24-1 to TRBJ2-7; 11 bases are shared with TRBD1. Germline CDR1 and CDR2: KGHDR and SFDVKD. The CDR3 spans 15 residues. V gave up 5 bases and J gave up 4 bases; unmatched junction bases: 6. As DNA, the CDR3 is TGTGCCACCAGTGTCGGACAGGGGGCAAATTACGAGCAGTACTTC. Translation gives CATSVGQGANYEQYF.

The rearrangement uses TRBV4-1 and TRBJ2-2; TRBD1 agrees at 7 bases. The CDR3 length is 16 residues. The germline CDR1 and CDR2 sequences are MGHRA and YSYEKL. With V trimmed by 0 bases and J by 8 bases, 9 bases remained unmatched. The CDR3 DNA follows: TGCGCCAGCAGCCAAGAAGGGGGCCCCTCGGGGGGGGAGCTGTTTTTT. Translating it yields CASSQEGGPSGGELFF.

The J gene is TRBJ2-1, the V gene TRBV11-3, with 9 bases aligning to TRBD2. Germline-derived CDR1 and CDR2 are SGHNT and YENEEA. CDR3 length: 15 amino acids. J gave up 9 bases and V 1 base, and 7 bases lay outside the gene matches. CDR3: CASSLGSGGFAEQFF. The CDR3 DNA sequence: TGTGCCAGCAGCTTAGGCAGCGGGGGGTTTGCTGAGCAGTTCTTC.

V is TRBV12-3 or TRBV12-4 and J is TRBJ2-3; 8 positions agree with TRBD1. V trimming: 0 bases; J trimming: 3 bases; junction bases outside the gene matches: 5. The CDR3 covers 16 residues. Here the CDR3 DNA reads TGTGCCAGCAGTTTAGCGCGGGACAGGCTGACAGATACGCAGTATTTT. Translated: CASSLARDRLTDTQYF.

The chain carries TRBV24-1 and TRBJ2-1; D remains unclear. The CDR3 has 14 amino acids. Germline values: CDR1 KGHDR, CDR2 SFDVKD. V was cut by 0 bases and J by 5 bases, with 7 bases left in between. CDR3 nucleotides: TGTGCCACCAGTGATTTGGACGGAAACAATGAGCAGTTCTTC. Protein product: CATSDLDGNNEQFF.

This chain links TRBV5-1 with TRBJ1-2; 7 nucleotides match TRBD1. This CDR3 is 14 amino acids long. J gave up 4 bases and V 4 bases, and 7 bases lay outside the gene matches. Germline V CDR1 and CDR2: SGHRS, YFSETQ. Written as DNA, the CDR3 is TGCGCCAGCAGCGAGGGGGCGATTAGCTATGGCTACACCTTC. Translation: CASSEGAISYGYTF.

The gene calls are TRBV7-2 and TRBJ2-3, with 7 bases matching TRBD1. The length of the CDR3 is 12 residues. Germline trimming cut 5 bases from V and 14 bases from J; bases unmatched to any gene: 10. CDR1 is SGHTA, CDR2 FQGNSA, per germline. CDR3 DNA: TGTGCCAGCAGCCTAAACGCCCCAGGGGGGTATTTT. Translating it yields CASSLNAPGGYF.

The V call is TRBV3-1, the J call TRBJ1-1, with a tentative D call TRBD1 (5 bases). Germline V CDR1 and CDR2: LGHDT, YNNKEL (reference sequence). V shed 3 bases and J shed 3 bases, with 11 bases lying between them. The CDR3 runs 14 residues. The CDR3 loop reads CASSQQGRDTEAFF. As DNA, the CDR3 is TGTGCCAGCAGCCAGCAGGGTCGGGACACTGAAGCTTTCTTT.